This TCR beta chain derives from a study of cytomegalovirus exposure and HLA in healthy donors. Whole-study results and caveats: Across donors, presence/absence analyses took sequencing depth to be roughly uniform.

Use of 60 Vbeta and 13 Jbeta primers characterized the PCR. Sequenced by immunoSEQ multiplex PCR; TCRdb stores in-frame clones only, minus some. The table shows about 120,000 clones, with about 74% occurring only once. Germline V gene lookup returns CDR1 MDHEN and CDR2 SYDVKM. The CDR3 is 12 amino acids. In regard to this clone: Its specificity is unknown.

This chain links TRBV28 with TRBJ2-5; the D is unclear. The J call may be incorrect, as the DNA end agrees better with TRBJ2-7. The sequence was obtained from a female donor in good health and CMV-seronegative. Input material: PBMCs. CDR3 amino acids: CASGRLSYEQYF. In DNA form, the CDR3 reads TGTGCCAGCGGCAGGCTATCCTACGAGCAGTACTTC.